Given below is one T cell receptor (beta chain) in context. Using immunoSEQ multiplex PCR, the repertoire was profiled, and TCRdb retains in-frame clones only, with some absent. The sample yields about 120,000 clones, more than 65% seen once. This entry belongs to a study of shared clonotypes between healthy human individuals. The germline V gene encodes CDR1 SGHVS and CDR2 FNYEAQ. The CDR3 length is 13 residues. Germline trimming cut 5 bases from V and 15 bases from J; bases unmatched to any gene: 8. This TCR was recovered from a woman under 40 in good health. Source material: memory CD8+ T cells sorted from blood. Sample subset: CD45RO+ cells pooled with CCR7-negative TemRA cells. The chain couples TRBV7-6 to TRBJ2-1, with TRBD2 matching over 12 bases. The CDR3 DNA is TGTGCCAGCAGCCTAAGACTAGCGGGAGCTCTGTTCTTC. As protein: CASSLRLAGALFF. Supplemented by reference TRBV7-6 and TRBJ2-1, the full variable domain reads GAGVSQSPRYKVTKRGQDVALRCDPISGHVSLYWYRQALGQGPEFLTYFNYEAQQDKSGLPNDRFSAERPEGSISTLTIQRTEQRDSAMYRCASSLRLAGALFFGPGTRLTVL.